This TCR beta chain was found in a study of blood T cell repertoires in COVID-19 (TCRdb year 2020). About the full investigation: Samples from collaborators originated in the United States, Italy and Spain and spanned both the acute and convalescent phases of COVID-19. The prospective study material was composed of cDNA or gDNA derived from T cells, B-cell-depleted T cells, or PBMCs. The dataset comprised deeply sampled blood TCRbeta repertoires from subjects exposed to, actively infected with, or recovered from COVID-19. The repertoires were made available in a free public database intended to serve as a resource for research on the immune response to SARS-CoV-2. Samples were obtained from the ongoing ImmuneRACE study (first 160 participants) and from about 1,300 subjects provided by 6 global collaborators. The sample metadata nearly always contained a de-identified subject ID, COVID-19 status, age in years and sex. Where HLA class I and class II types were available, the types were taken from metadata supplied by the sample provider, not from assay-based typing.

TCRbeta CDR3 regions were amplified from genomic DNA by means of the immunoSEQ Assay, a bias-controlled multiplex PCR. Processing in the source paper ran as follows. Within the assay, amplification of reference gene primers was used to estimate how many nucleated cells each sample contained. Sequence reads were collapsed and filtered to measure the absolute abundance of every unique TCRbeta CDR3 rearrangement. For each sample, productive Simpson clonality was calculated as the square root of Simpson's diversity index over productive rearrangements. This is the immuneACCESS table as TCRdb keeps it, with only in-frame sequences that have V and J called. A part of the clones is gone; compared with another copy, unresolved V genes explain less than half, and the rest is unexplained. V and J calls and clone size are copied from that table; D and trimming were computed from the DNA. The sample includes around 300,000 clones, with around nine tenths observed a single time. The ten largest clones take up roughly 6.8% of the sample.

Overall study results and their limits: Clinical and demographic metadata were provided uncurated, with the amount varying by source and participant.

A word on this clone: There is no known antigen for this receptor. No base quality values were provided; no much bigger clone lies one nucleotide off.

At one collaborating source in Seattle, patients were enrolled during active infection and were followed longitudinally through the course of disease. Each collaborating institution followed its own protocols to collect whole blood in K2EDTA tubes. For TCRbeta analysis, collaborators shipped samples in one of three forms: frozen whole blood, isolated PBMCs, or DNA extracted from either of those sample types. From the cysteine through the phenylalanine, the CDR3 covers 14 amino acids. The DNA shown is the 42-base CDR3, in frame from base 1. The germline V gene gives CDR1 as ENHRY and CDR2 as SYGVKD. The germline V end is reduced by 4 bases and the J end by 4 bases; junction bases left unmatched: 4.

The sample taken for sequencing was peripheral blood. Recombination connected TRBV10-3 to TRBJ2-1; TRBD1 fits 7 bases in the junction. This receptor was obtained from a woman younger than 45 with COVID-19, enrolled during active disease. The CDR3 amino acid sequence is: CAISGSGGYNEQFF. The bases are TGTGCCATCAGTGGATCAGGGGGTTACAATGAGCAGTTCTTC.